Following are 30 T cell receptor beta chains from one sample sequenced in a study of T-cell reconstitution after alpha-beta-depleted transplantation in children. Molecular barcoding with unique molecular identifiers was used for the TCRbeta library. TCRdb used MiXCR to reprocess the PCR reads, holding one entry per CDR3 protein. The sample includes over 3,000 distinct CDR3 sequences, about an eighth seen only once; the top ten take 70% to 80%. The sequencing here drew on PBMCs, mostly from graft donor cells, taken 360 days after TCRalphabeta/CD19-depleted stem cell transplant. The source of these receptors is a patient between 2 and 9 years old who had a stem cell transplant for inherited bone marrow failure, so the T cells may come from the graft donor.

This clonotype was counted at least ten times. The V and J genes are TRBV5-1 and TRBJ1-3, with 7 bases that match TRBD1. Germline lookup yields CDR1 SGHRS and CDR2 YFSETQ. Trimming took 4 bases from V and 0 from J; bases not matched to a gene: 7. The CDR3 has 16 amino acids. The CDR3 region has the DNA TGCGCCAGCAGCGGATCGGGACAGCGCTCTGGAAACACCATATATTTT. Its protein product is CASSGSGQRSGNTIYF.

This clonotype was observed at least ten times. This chain uses TRBV30 with TRBJ1-6; 9 nucleotides align to TRBD1. V lost 7 bases, J lost 10 bases, and 8 bases stayed unmatched. This CDR3 is built from 13 residues. The germline gives CDR1 GTSNPN, CDR2 SVGIG (reference sequence). CDR3 sequence (DNA): TGTGCCTCCCCCGGGACAGGGAACTCACCCCTCCACTTT. It yields the protein CASPGTGNSPLHF.

This clonotype appeared many times. This chain links TRBV28 with TRBJ2-7; the D call may be TRBD1 or TRBD2 (6 bases each). Germline loops: CDR1 MDHEN, CDR2 SYDVKM. With 3 bases removed from V and 4 bases from J, the gap between germline ends came to 16 bases. CDR3 size: 15 residues. The CDR3 region is CASSFLLGGLYEQYF. CDR3 sequence (DNA): TGTGCCAGCAGTTTTCTTCTCGGGGGCTTATACGAGCAGTACTTC.

This clonotype was seen repeatedly, ten times or more. The V and J genes are TRBV13 and TRBJ1-2; D gene ambiguous. Trimming removed 5 bases from V and 6 bases from J, with 19 bases in between. There are 15 residues in the CDR3. Germline CDR1 PRHDT, CDR2 FYEKMQ (reference sequence). CDR3 bases: TGTGCCAGCAGCCGATGGTGGTTGGGCGGTGATGGCTACACCTTC. The encoded protein is CASSRWWLGGDGYTF.

This clonotype has ten or more counts. The gene calls are TRBV2 and TRBJ2-1; perhaps D is TRBD1 or TRBD2 (6 bases each). The germline V gene encodes CDR1 SNHLY and CDR2 FYNNEI. This CDR3 has 15 amino acids. With 5 bases removed from V and 0 bases from J, the gap between germline ends came to 11 bases. The CDR3 loop is CASSREGGSYNEQFF. CDR3 sequence (DNA): TGTGCCAGCAGTAGAGAGGGGGGCTCCTACAATGAGCAGTTCTTC.

Ten or more counts support this clonotype. The rearrangement links TRBV30 to TRBJ2-2; D is perhaps TRBD2 (5 bases). Per the germline V gene, CDR1 is GTSNPN and CDR2 is SVGIG (reference sequence). CDR3 size: 14 residues. V was cut by 1 base and J by 1 base, with 7 bases left in between. The DNA for the CDR3 is TGTGCCTGGAGTGGGACTTTGAACACCGGGGAGCTGTTTTTT. It yields the protein CAWSGTLNTGELFF.

This clonotype occurred many times. The chain uses TRBV6-5 and TRBJ1-5; no reliable D call. The V and J ends lost 4 bases and 5 bases respectively, with 9 bases between them. Germline CDR1 reads MNHEY; CDR2 reads SVGAGI. This CDR3 is built from 13 residues. For the CDR3, the DNA is TGTGCCAGCAGTTGGGTCAAGGATCAGCCCCAGCATTTT. Translated: CASSWVKDQPQHF.

This clonotype was found many times. The chain is built from TRBV7-9 and TRBJ1-1; TRBD1 matches 11 bases. There are 15 residues in the CDR3. The germline gives CDR1 SEHNR, CDR2 FQNEAQ (reference sequence). Unmatched junction bases numbered 10, after V lost 8 bases and J lost 5 bases. In DNA, the CDR3 is TGTGCCAGCTTCCCGAGGACAGGGGGCGCGACTGAAGCTTTCTTT. It codes for CASFPRTGGATEAFF.

Many counts were recorded for this clonotype. The V gene is TRBV28, the J gene TRBJ1-4; no firm D call. Per the germline V gene, CDR1 is MDHEN and CDR2 is SYDVKM. The CDR3 is made up of 15 amino acids. The germline V and J ends were trimmed by 6 bases and 1 base, with 12 bases remaining between them. The CDR3 bases are TGTGCCAGCAGATTGAACGGAGGAACTAATGAAAAACTGTTTTTT. Its translation: CASRLNGGTNEKLFF.

This clonotype was seen repeatedly, ten times or more. V is TRBV6-2 or TRBV6-3 and J is TRBJ1-2; 7 bases line up with TRBD1. J was trimmed by 2 bases and V by 5 bases; bases with no gene match: 8. The CDR3 consists of 15 residues. Germline assignment: CDR1 MNHEY and CDR2 SVGEGT. Here the CDR3 DNA reads TGTGCCAGCAGTACCCCCGGGACAGAGAACTATGGCTACACCTTC. Its translation: CASSTPGTENYGYTF.

This clonotype was counted ten times or more. V is TRBV4-3 and J is TRBJ2-5; tentatively, D is TRBD2 (5 bases). Germline CDR1 is LGHNA and CDR2 is YSLEER. Trimming removed 0 bases from V and 4 bases from J, with 21 bases in between. The CDR3 length is 18 residues. DNA for the CDR3: TGCGCCAGCAGCCAAGAGATCCCGGGGTCCCCAATGGGAGAGACCCAGTACTTC. As protein: CASSQEIPGSPMGETQYF.

Ten or more counts support this clonotype. The chain's CDR3 is CASSSHYLGGRKSEQYF. CDR3 sequence (DNA): TGTGCCAGCAGCTCCCATTATCTCGGCGGGAGGAAGTCCGAGCAGTACTTC. This chain uses TRBV7-2 with TRBJ2-7; 8 bases line up with TRBD2. The J segment lost 6 bases and the V segment lost 4 bases, leaving 17 bases of the junction unmatched. CDR1 and CDR2 (germline): SGHTA, FQGNSA. The CDR3 has 17 residues.

The sample holds many counts of this clonotype. The chain employs TRBV7-9 and TRBJ2-5; 11 bases match TRBD1. J was trimmed by 3 bases and V by 3 bases; bases with no gene match: 3. Germline lookup yields CDR1 SEHNR and CDR2 FQNEAQ (reference sequence). The length of the CDR3 is 15 residues. CDR3 in amino acids: CASSFGTGGEETQYF. The CDR3 coding sequence is TGTGCCAGCAGCTTTGGGACAGGGGGAGAAGAGACCCAGTACTTC.

At least ten counts were recorded for this clonotype. The gene calls are TRBV30 and TRBJ1-5; possibly TRBD1 for D (6 bases). The CDR3 is 14 residues long. The V end was cut by 2 bases, the J end by 2 bases, with 10 bases between. Per the germline V gene, CDR1 is GTSNPN and CDR2 is SVGIG (reference sequence). For the CDR3, the DNA is TGTGCCTGGAGTAGGGGGGTTCGCAATCAGCCCCAGCATTTT. Translated, it gives CAWSRGVRNQPQHF.

The chain links TRBV4-2 to TRBJ2-2; D is uncertain. The V gene's germline CDR1 is LGHNA and CDR2 YNFKEQ. CDR3 length: 13 residues. The V end was cut by 5 bases, the J end by 6 bases, with 10 bases between. CDR3 nucleotide sequence: TGTGCCAGCAGCGTACGCGGCCCCGGGGAGCTGTTTTTT. Its translation is CASSVRGPGELFF.

This clonotype was seen ten or more times. The genes are TRBV11-2 and TRBJ2-7; tentative D call: TRBD2 (6 bases). V was trimmed by 5 bases and J by 0 bases, leaving 23 bases between them. Germline CDR1 is SGHAT and CDR2 is FQNNGV. The CDR3 loop spans 18 amino acids. This CDR3 reads CASSVRQYGGYSSYEQYF. CDR3 DNA: TGTGCCAGCAGCGTCCGACAGTACGGAGGGTATAGCTCCTACGAGCAGTACTTC. The whole variable domain, filled in from reference TRBV11-2 and TRBJ2-7, reads EAGVAQSPRYKIIEKRQSVAFWCNPISGHATLYWYQQILGQGPKLLIQFQNNGVVDDSQLPKDRFSAERLKGVDSTLKIQPAKLEDSAVYLCASSVRQYGGYSSYEQYFGPGTRLTVT.

This clonotype has ten or more counts. The V call is TRBV5-1, the J call TRBJ1-1; 7 positions match TRBD1. J lost 0 bases, V lost 4 bases, and 6 bases had no gene match. The CDR3 has 15 residues. Germline CDR1 reads SGHRS; CDR2 reads YFSETQ. The CDR3 reads CASSAGQLMNTEAFF. For the CDR3, the DNA is TGCGCCAGCAGCGCGGGACAGCTTATGAACACTGAAGCTTTCTTT.

This clonotype was counted ten times or more. The chain couples TRBV5-1 to TRBJ1-2; 7 bases agree with TRBD1. Per germline, CDR1 SGHRS and CDR2 YFSETQ. Unmatched junction bases numbered 7, after V lost 1 base and J lost 4 bases. The CDR3 runs to 15 residues. CDR3: CASSLRQGRLYGYTF. The CDR3 bases are TGCGCCAGCAGCTTGAGACAGGGACGGCTCTATGGCTACACCTTC.

J is TRBJ2-2 and V is TRBV7-9, with no clear D. In germline, CDR1 is SEHNR, CDR2 FQNEAQ (reference sequence). The CDR3 extends over 13 amino acids. V lost 7 bases, J lost 2 bases, and 8 bases lay in between. The DNA for the CDR3 is TGTGCCAGCACCATGGGAAACACCGGGGAGCTGTTTTTT. This translates into CASTMGNTGELFF.

In this sample, this clonotype turned up many times. The chain combines TRBV7-2 with TRBJ2-1; D gene ambiguous. Germline CDR1 reads SGHTA; CDR2 reads FQGNSA. CDR3 length equals 13 residues. V was cut by 1 base and J by 8 bases, with 9 bases left in between. This CDR3 reads CASSLGMGYEQFF. The CDR3 DNA follows: TGTGCCAGCAGCTTAGGAATGGGGTATGAGCAGTTCTTC. The variable domain in full, with the rest retrieved from reference TRBV7-2 and TRBJ2-1, is GAGVSQSPSNKVTEKGKDVELRCDPISGHTALYWYRQSLGQGLEFLIYFQGNSAPDKSGLPSDRFSAERTGGSVSTLTIQRTQQEDSAVYLCASSLGMGYEQFFGPGTRLTVL.

This chain connects TRBV24-1 to TRBJ2-1, with 10 positions matching TRBD1. The junction had 4 bases not matched to a gene; V was cut back by 9 bases and J by 6 bases. CDR1 KGHDR and CDR2 SFDVKD come from the germline V gene. This CDR3 spans 13 amino acids. This CDR3 reads CATRQGATNEQFF. The CDR3 DNA reads TGTGCCACCCGACAGGGGGCCACCAATGAGCAGTTCTTC.

This clonotype was counted many times. The CDR3 region is CASSSGPSGNTEAFF. CDR3 bases: TGCGCCAGCAGCTCGGGCCCCTCGGGGAACACTGAAGCTTTCTTT. This rearrangement joins TRBV5-1 to TRBJ1-1, with D hard to call. The CDR3 loop spans 15 amino acids. Germline V gene data show CDR1 as SGHRS and CDR2 as YFSETQ. V gave up 3 bases and J gave up 1 base, with 13 bases separating them.

This clonotype was seen many times. As DNA, the CDR3 is TGCAGTGCTAGAGTGACAAGGGATTTCTATGGCTACACCTTC. This translates into CSARVTRDFYGYTF. J is TRBJ1-2 and V is TRBV20-1; D is ambiguous. The V and J ends lost 1 base and 4 bases respectively, with 13 bases between them. From germline, CDR1 is DFQATT and CDR2 SNEGSKA (reference sequence). The CDR3 is made up of 14 amino acids.

The table lists this clonotype with many counts. The V gene is TRBV25-1, the J gene TRBJ2-3, with TRBD1 identical over 11 bases. CDR1 and CDR2 (germline): MGHDK, SYGVNS. J gave up 2 bases and V 3 bases, and 4 bases lay outside the gene matches. This CDR3 region has 16 residues. CDR3 protein: CASSEADRGLTDTQYF. The CDR3 DNA follows: TGTGCCAGCAGTGAGGCGGACAGGGGGCTCACAGATACGCAGTATTTT.

In its sample, this clonotype ranks as medium-sized (0.01 to 0.1%). The chain combines TRBV7-9 with TRBJ2-7, with 10 bases identical to TRBD2. Germline V gives CDR1 SEHNR, CDR2 FQNEAQ (reference sequence). CDR3 length: 14 amino acids. With 5 bases clipped from V and 4 bases from J, the junction kept 5 bases outside the gene matches. CDR3 amino acids: CASSPPSGSYEQYF. The CDR3 DNA reads as TGTGCCAGCAGCCCCCCTAGCGGGAGTTACGAGCAGTACTTC. Filled out from reference TRBV7-9 and TRBJ2-7, the complete variable domain reads DTGVSQNPRHKITKRGQNVTFRCDPISEHNRLYWYRQTLGQGPEFLTYFQNEAQLEKSRLLSDRFSAERPKGSFSTLEIQRTEQGDSAMYLCASSPPSGSYEQYFGPGTRLTVT.

At least ten counts were recorded for this clonotype. The chain joins TRBV7-9 to TRBJ2-7; 11 bases are shared with TRBD2. The germline V gene encodes CDR1 SEHNR and CDR2 FQNEAQ (reference sequence). V lost 4 bases to trimming and J lost 7 bases; unmatched junction nucleotides: 12. The CDR3 extends over 16 amino acids. CDR3: CASSYPLAGGPEEQYF. The CDR3 DNA sequence: TGTGCCAGCAGCTACCCCTTAGCGGGAGGGCCAGAGGAGCAGTACTTC. Drawing the rest from reference TRBV7-9 and TRBJ2-7, the complete variable domain is DTGVSQNPRHKITKRGQNVTFRCDPISEHNRLYWYRQTLGQGPEFLTYFQNEAQLEKSRLLSDRFSAERPKGSFSTLEIQRTEQGDSAMYLCASSYPLAGGPEEQYFGPGTRLTVT.

This clonotype was counted many times. The CDR3 reads CASSHRDEPTDTQYF. The CDR3 DNA sequence: TGTGCCAGCAGCCATCGTGACGAACCCACAGATACGCAGTATTTT. The chain combines TRBV14 with TRBJ2-3, with D unclear. The germline CDR1 and CDR2 sequences are SGHDN and FVKESK. The CDR3 contains 15 residues. The V end was cut by 3 bases, the J end by 2 bases, with 12 bases between.

In its sample, this clonotype was seen many times. The chain combines TRBV20-1 with TRBJ2-3; 7 nucleotides match TRBD2. The CDR3 is made up of 16 amino acids. Germline CDR1 is DFQATT and CDR2 is SNEGSKA (reference sequence). Trimming cost V 3 bases and J 4 bases; bases outside gene matches: 13. CDR3 protein: CSASGPSGKIADTQYF. In DNA form, the CDR3 reads TGCAGTGCTAGCGGTCCCAGCGGGAAAATCGCAGATACGCAGTATTTT.

At least ten counts were recorded for this clonotype. The chain recombines TRBV30 with TRBJ2-7; tentatively, D is TRBD1 (5 bases). Trimming shortened V by 4 bases and J by 3 bases, and 16 bases separated the two germline ends. The CDR3 totals 14 residues. Germline V CDR1 and CDR2: GTSNPN, SVGIG (reference sequence). CDR3 bases: TGTGCCTGGAAACGTGGTCTGACAGACTACGAGCAGTACTTC. Protein product: CAWKRGLTDYEQYF.

This clonotype is labeled as medium-sized. The chain couples TRBV4-3 to TRBJ2-1, with D hard to call. This CDR3 spans 16 amino acids. Looked up from germline, CDR1 is LGHNA and CDR2 is YSLEER. V was pared by 0 bases and J by 7 bases, with 16 bases between. The CDR3 nucleotides read TGCGCCAGCAGCCAAGAACCCCCCCCACTCCAAAATGAGCAGTTCTTC. Its protein product is CASSQEPPPLQNEQFF.